The 7 T cell receptor beta chains listed next were all sequenced from one sample in a study of T cell responses to AZD1222 COVID-19 vaccine. Assay: immunoSEQ multiplex PCR; the TCRdb copy retains only in-frame clones and omits some. The sample includes approximately 190,000 clones, about 94% of them seen just once. This material consisted of peripheral blood, taken on day 0 of AZD1222 vaccination. The receptor set was obtained from an adult in good health.

V and J are TRBV28 and TRBJ2-7, with 8 bases aligning to TRBD2. Trimming cost V 6 bases and J 6 bases; bases outside gene matches: 10. Germline loops: CDR1 MDHEN, CDR2 SYDVKM. This CDR3 is 14 amino acids long. The CDR3 region is CASSPGLVFSEQYF. CDR3 DNA: TGTGCCAGCAGCCCGGGACTAGTTTTCTCCGAGCAGTACTTC.

The gene calls are TRBV7-3 and TRBJ2-3, with D possibly called TRBD1 or TRBD2 (5 bases each). The CDR3 runs to 14 residues. Trimming took off 4 bases at V and 0 bases at J, with 8 bases between the two ends. CDR1 SGHTA and CDR2 FQGTGA come from the germline V gene. The CDR3 DNA follows: TGTGCCAGCAGCTCGGGACCTAGCACAGATACGCAGTATTTT. Its protein is CASSSGPSTDTQYF.

This clone was found once. The chain carries TRBV7-9 and TRBJ2-7; 8 bases line up with TRBD1. The J segment lost 5 bases and the V segment lost 3 bases, leaving 6 bases of the junction unmatched. The CDR3 is made up of 14 amino acids. The germline gives CDR1 SEHNR, CDR2 FQNEAQ (reference sequence). This CDR3 reads CASSLSQGANEQYF. Here the CDR3 DNA reads TGTGCCAGCAGCTTGAGTCAGGGGGCCAACGAGCAGTACTTC.

This clone appeared once. This sequence joins TRBV5-6 and TRBJ2-3; D is possibly TRBD1 (6 bases). The ends were cut back, 4 bases at V and 0 bases at J, with 15 bases in the middle. Germline assignment: CDR1 SGHDT and CDR2 YYEEEE. This CDR3 region has 16 residues. CDR3: CASSETGSPSTDTQYF. In DNA, the CDR3 is TGTGCCAGCAGCGAGACAGGTTCGCCTAGCACAGATACGCAGTATTTT.

For the CDR3, the DNA is TGTGCCTGGAGTGGTACAGTGCGGACTGAAGCTTTCTTT. It specifies CAWSGTVRTEAFF. The J gene is TRBJ1-1, the V gene TRBV30; D is unclear. The germline gives CDR1 GTSNPN, CDR2 SVGIG (reference sequence). Trimming removed 1 base at V and 5 bases at J, with 11 bases between. The CDR3 extends over 13 amino acids.

This clone was seen just once. The chain carries TRBV7-3 and TRBJ2-3, with D possibly matching TRBD2 (6 bases). The CDR3 is 13 amino acids. The V gene lost 5 bases and the J gene lost 6 bases, with 12 bases spanning the gap. CDR1 and CDR2 from the germline V gene are SGHTA and FQGTGA. The CDR3, as DNA: TGTGCCAGCAGCCTTGGCGGGACCGATACGCAGTATTTT. Amino acid sequence: CASSLGGTDTQYF.

In DNA form, the CDR3 reads TGCGCCAGCAGCTTGGCCAGGGGGAGCTCCTATAATTCACCCCTCCACTTT. Its protein product is CASSLARGSSYNSPLHF. The rearrangement joins TRBV5-1 to TRBJ1-6; 7 positions agree with TRBD1. V lost 0 bases and J lost 0; bases outside the gene matches: 3. The germline gives CDR1 SGHRS, CDR2 YFSETQ. The CDR3 covers 17 residues.